The next 7 T cell receptor beta chains were all read from a single sample in a study of shared clonotypes between healthy human individuals. As defined, naive CD8 cells were CD45RO-negative and positively selected for CCR7, with terminally differentiated effector memory CD45RA+ cells excluded. Profiled with immunoSEQ multiplex PCR; TCRdb holds only in-frame clones, not every one. The sample contains approximately 2,200,000 clones, about 93% of which appear only once. What was sequenced was naive CD8+ T cells from PBMCs. These receptors all come from a man younger than 35 in good health. Some clones in this sample may be carry-over from other donors' samples.

The rearrangement uses TRBV6-5 and TRBJ2-1; possibly TRBD2 for D (5 bases). The CDR3 contains 15 residues. Germline V gene lookup returns CDR1 MNHEY and CDR2 SVGAGI. Trimming removed 0 bases at V and 6 bases at J, with 12 bases between. In DNA, the CDR3 is TGTGCCAGCAGTTACTCGGCATCCCGGGGCAATGAGCAGTTCTTC. Protein product: CASSYSASRGNEQFF.

CDR3 bases: TGTGCCAGCAGCTTAGCCCCAACTAGCGCTATACATGAGCAGTTCTTC. The encoded protein is CASSLAPTSAIHEQFF. The chain couples TRBV7-9 to TRBJ2-1, with TRBD2 matching 7 bases. This CDR3 comprises 16 residues. After removal of 0 bases from V and 8 bases from J, the junction contained 10 bases not matched to a gene. CDR1 SEHNR and CDR2 FQNEAQ come from the germline V gene (reference sequence).

The V call is TRBV7-9, the J call TRBJ2-7; D gene unclear. The CDR3 length is 13 residues. The ends were cut back, 3 bases at V and 6 bases at J, with 12 bases in the middle. In germline, CDR1 is SEHNR, CDR2 FQNEAQ (reference sequence). CDR3 nucleotide sequence: TGTGCCAGCAGCTTCCCTGATAGGGTCGAGCAGTACTTC. The encoded protein is CASSFPDRVEQYF.

This chain links TRBV7-2 with TRBJ2-7; 9 nucleotides line up with TRBD2. The V and J ends lost 3 bases and 3 bases, in that order; junction bases with no gene match: 6. Germline values: CDR1 SGHTA, CDR2 FQGNSA. This CDR3 is 15 amino acids long. The DNA of the CDR3 is TGTGCCAGCAGCTTTTCTCTAGCGGGACACTACGAGCAGTACTTC. Encoded protein: CASSFSLAGHYEQYF.

This chain links TRBV27 with TRBJ2-1, with D maybe TRBD1 (6 bases). Trimming stripped 1 base from V and 8 bases from J, with 15 bases between. This CDR3 comprises 15 residues. CDR1 is MNHEY and CDR2 is SMNVEV in the germline V gene (reference sequence). CDR3 amino acids: CASSLYTGMRDEQFF. Here the CDR3 DNA reads TGTGCCAGCAGTTTATACACAGGGATGAGGGATGAGCAGTTCTTC.

This rearrangement joins TRBV27 to TRBJ2-7; D is ambiguous. V was trimmed by 6 bases and J by 0 bases, leaving 12 bases between them. The CDR3 is 14 residues long. CDR1 is MNHEY and CDR2 is SMNVEV in the germline V gene (reference sequence). CDR3 DNA: TGTGCCAGCAGCCCGGGCCTCAACTCCTACGAGCAGTACTTC. Protein product: CASSPGLNSYEQYF.

V usage is TRBV9 and J usage is TRBJ1-4, with D possibly matching TRBD1 (5 bases). The germline gives CDR1 SGDLS, CDR2 YYNGEE. V gave up 3 bases and J gave up 5 bases, with 23 bases separating them. The CDR3 runs to 18 residues. CDR3 amino acids: CASSATVNSFLLNEKLFF. CDR3 bases: TGTGCCAGCAGCGCGACAGTCAATAGCTTTTTACTAAATGAAAAACTGTTTTTT.